These 8 T cell receptor beta chains were sequenced from one sample in a study of liver allograft versus peripheral blood T cells. For the study at large: Peripheral blood of the recipients supplied T cell receptor repertoires that were compared with those in transplanted livers.

TCRdb reprocessed the reads via MiXCR and lists one record per CDR3 protein. The repertoire has about 14,000 distinct CDR3 sequences, about 20% of them found once; the top ten carry 4.5% to 6%. The receptors come from a human patient who had a liver transplant. The T cells may come from the graft donor.

This clonotype is classed as medium-sized. The chain joins TRBV29-1 to TRBJ1-2, with a tentative D call TRBD1 (6 bases). There are 13 residues in the CDR3. Germline loops: CDR1 SQVTM, CDR2 ANQGSEA. This CDR3 reads CTVVRDGGTGYTF. CDR3 nucleotides: TGCACGGTCGTACGCGACGGGGGCACTGGCTACACCTTC.

The chain uses TRBV25-1 and TRBJ2-7, with 7 bases lining up with TRBD2. Germline V gives CDR1 MGHDK, CDR2 SYGVNS. The CDR3 contains 15 residues. V dropped 7 bases and J dropped 6; count of bases not matched to a gene: 15. The DNA for the CDR3 is TGTGCCAGCACTAACGGGGCTAGCGGCTTTACCGAGCAGTACTTC. It specifies CASTNGASGFTEQYF.

The chain combines TRBV30 with TRBJ1-6, with a weak D call TRBD1 (6 bases). Germline CDR1 is GTSNPN and CDR2 is SVGIG (reference sequence). Trimming removed 6 bases at V and 3 bases at J, with 9 bases between. This CDR3 contains 13 residues. The CDR3 DNA sequence: TGTGCCTGTGGACAGAACTATAATTCACCCCTCCACTTT. This encodes CACGQNYNSPLHF.

In the case of this clonotype: This may arise from a read error, as a much more abundant clone is one base away. The chain employs TRBV6-1 and TRBJ1-1; TRBD1 might be the D (6 bases). With 7 bases removed from V and 3 bases from J, the gap between germline ends came to 18 bases. The CDR3 runs to 15 residues. From germline, CDR1 is MNHNS and CDR2 SASEGT. CDR3 nucleotide sequence: TGTGCCAGCAAGGGACATGGGGCGAGGGACACTGAAGCTTTCTTT. Its protein product is CASKGHGARDTEAFF.

For the CDR3, the DNA is TGCAGTGCCAGGGACAGGGTGAATTCACCCCTCCACTTT. This translates into CSARDRVNSPLHF. The V gene is TRBV20-1, the J gene TRBJ1-6, with 9 bases aligning to TRBD1. Germline loops: CDR1 DFQATT, CDR2 SNEGSKA (reference sequence). With 6 bases clipped from V and 7 bases from J, the junction kept 4 bases outside the gene matches. The CDR3 runs 13 residues.

This clonotype occurred a few times. The chain combines TRBV19 with TRBJ2-7, with D perhaps TRBD1 (6 bases). CDR3 length: 14 residues. From germline, CDR1 is LNHDA and CDR2 SQIVND (reference sequence). V was trimmed by 4 bases and J by 6 bases, leaving 16 bases between them. The CDR3 spells CASSTRTASVEQYF. DNA for the CDR3: TGTGCCAGTAGTACCCGGACAGCCTCTGTCGAGCAGTACTTC.

In this sample, this clonotype turned up a few times. The rearrangement uses TRBV5-1 and TRBJ1-1, with no clear D. Germline CDR1 reads SGHRS; CDR2 reads YFSETQ. The CDR3 is 15 amino acids. Trimming shortened V by 7 bases and J by 1 base, and 17 bases separated the two germline ends. CDR3 region: CASGPVEGSNTEAFF. The CDR3 nucleotides are TGCGCCAGCGGACCCGTGGAGGGCTCGAACACTGAAGCTTTCTTT.

DNA for the CDR3: TGCAGTGCTCCTACTCAGGCCCCGAGTGAAAAACTGTTTTTT. This codes for CSAPTQAPSEKLFF. The chain joins TRBV20-1 to TRBJ1-4; D is ambiguous. Per the germline V gene, CDR1 is DFQATT and CDR2 is SNEGSKA (reference sequence). This CDR3 spans 14 amino acids. The V and J ends lost 5 bases and 7 bases respectively, with 17 bases between them.